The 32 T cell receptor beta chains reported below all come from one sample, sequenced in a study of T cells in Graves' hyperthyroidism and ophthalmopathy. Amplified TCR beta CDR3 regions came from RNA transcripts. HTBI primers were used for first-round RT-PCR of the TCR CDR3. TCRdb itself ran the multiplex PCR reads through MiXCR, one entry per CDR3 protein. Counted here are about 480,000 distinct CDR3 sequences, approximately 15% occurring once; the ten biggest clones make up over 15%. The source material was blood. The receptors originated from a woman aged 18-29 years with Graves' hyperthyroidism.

The CDR3 loop reads CASSYTGTEGYTF. The CDR3 region has the DNA TGCGCCAGCAGCTACACCGGGACAGAGGGCTACACCTTC. This rearrangement joins TRBV5-1 to TRBJ1-2; TRBD1 aligns across 7 bases. Per germline, CDR1 SGHRS and CDR2 YFSETQ. After removal of 3 bases from V and 8 bases from J, the junction contained 7 bases not matched to a gene. CDR3 length equals 13 residues.

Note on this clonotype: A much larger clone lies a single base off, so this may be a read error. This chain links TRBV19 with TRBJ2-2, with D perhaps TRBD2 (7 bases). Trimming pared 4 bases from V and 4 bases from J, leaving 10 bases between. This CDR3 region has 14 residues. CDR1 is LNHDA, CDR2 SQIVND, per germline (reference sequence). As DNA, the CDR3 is TGTGCCAGTAGTAGGAGGGGGGGCACCGGGGAGCTGTTTTTT. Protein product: CASSRRGGTGELFF.

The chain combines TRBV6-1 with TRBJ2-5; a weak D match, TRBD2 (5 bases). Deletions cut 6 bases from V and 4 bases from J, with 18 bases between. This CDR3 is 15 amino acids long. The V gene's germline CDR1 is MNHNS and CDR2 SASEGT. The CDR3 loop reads CASRALRGPAETQYF. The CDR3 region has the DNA TGTGCCAGCAGGGCCCTCCGCGGGCCGGCAGAGACCCAGTACTTC.

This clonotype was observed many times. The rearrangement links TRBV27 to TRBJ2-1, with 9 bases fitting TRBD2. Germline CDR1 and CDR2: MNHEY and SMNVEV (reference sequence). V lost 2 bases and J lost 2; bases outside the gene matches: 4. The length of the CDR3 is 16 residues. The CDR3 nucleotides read TGTGCCAGCAGTTTAAGTGCGGGAGGGCCCTACAATGAGCAGTTCTTC. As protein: CASSLSAGGPYNEQFF.

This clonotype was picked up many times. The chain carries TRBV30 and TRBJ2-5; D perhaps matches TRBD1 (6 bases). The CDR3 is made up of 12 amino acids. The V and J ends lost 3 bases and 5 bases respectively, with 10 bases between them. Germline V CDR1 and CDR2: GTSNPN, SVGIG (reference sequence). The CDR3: CAWSRGGETQYF. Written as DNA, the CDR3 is TGTGCCTGGAGCAGGGGTGGGGAGACCCAGTACTTC.

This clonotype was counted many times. CDR3 in amino acids: CASSLNGAGQPQHF. DNA for the CDR3: TGTGCCAGCAGTTTGAACGGGGCGGGCCAGCCCCAGCATTTT. The chain is built from TRBV12-3 or TRBV12-4 and TRBJ1-5; TRBD1 is a possible D gene (5 bases). V dropped 3 bases and J dropped 7 bases, with 13 bases sitting between them. CDR3 length equals 14 residues.

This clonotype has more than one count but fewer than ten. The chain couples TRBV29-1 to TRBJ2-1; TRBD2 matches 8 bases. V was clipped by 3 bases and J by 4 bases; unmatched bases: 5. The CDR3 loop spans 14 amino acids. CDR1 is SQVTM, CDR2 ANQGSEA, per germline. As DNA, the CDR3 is TGCAGCGTTGATCCGGCTAGCGGGTACAATGAGCAGTTCTTC. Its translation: CSVDPASGYNEQFF.

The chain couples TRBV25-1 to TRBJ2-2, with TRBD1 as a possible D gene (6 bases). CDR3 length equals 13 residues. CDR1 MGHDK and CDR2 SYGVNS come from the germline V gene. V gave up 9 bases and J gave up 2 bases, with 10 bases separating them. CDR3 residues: CASRTENTGELFF. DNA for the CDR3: TGTGCCAGTAGGACAGAAAACACCGGGGAGCTGTTTTTT.

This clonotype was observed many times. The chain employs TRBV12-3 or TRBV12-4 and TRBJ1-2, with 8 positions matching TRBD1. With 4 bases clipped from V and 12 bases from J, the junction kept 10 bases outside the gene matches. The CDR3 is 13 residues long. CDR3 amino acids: CASSWGGTGWNTF. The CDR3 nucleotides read TGTGCCAGCAGTTGGGGGGGGACAGGTTGGAACACCTTC.

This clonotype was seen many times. This CDR3 reads CASSVEGATNTEAFF. DNA for the CDR3: TGTGCCAGCAGCGTAGAAGGGGCCACGAACACTGAAGCTTTCTTT. V usage is TRBV9 and J usage is TRBJ1-1; tentative D call: TRBD1 (5 bases). Deletions cut 0 bases from V and 1 base from J, with 10 bases between. Germline CDR1 SGDLS, CDR2 YYNGEE. The CDR3 totals 15 residues.

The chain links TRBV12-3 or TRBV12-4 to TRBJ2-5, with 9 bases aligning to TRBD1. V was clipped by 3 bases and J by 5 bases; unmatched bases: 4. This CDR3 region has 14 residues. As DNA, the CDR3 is TGTGCCAGCAGTTTTAACAGGGGGCTTGAGACCCAGTACTTC. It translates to CASSFNRGLETQYF.

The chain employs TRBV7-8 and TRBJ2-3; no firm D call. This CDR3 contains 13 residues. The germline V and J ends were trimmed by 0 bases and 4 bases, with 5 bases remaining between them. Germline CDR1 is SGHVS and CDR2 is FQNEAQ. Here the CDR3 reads CASSLAFPDTQYF. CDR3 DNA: TGTGCCAGCAGCTTAGCCTTCCCAGATACGCAGTATTTT.

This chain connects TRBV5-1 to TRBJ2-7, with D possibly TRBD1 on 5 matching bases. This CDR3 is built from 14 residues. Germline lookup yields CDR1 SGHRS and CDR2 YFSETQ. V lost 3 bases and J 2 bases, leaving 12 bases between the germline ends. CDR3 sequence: CASSSATTAYEQYF. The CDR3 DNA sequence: TGCGCCAGCAGCTCGGCCACGACAGCCTACGAGCAGTACTTC.

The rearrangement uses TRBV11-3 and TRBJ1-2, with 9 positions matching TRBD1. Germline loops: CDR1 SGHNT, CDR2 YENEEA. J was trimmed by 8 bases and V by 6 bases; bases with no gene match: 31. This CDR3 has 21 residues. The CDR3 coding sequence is TGTGCCAGCAGTTTCAAGCGGGAGGGACACCCGTTCTTCGGGACAGGGCGCGGCTACACCTTC. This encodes CASSFKREGHPFFGTGRGYTF.

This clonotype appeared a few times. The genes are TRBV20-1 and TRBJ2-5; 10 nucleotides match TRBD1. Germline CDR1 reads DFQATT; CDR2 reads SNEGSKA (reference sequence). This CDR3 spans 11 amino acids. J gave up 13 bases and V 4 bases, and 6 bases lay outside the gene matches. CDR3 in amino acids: CSAIGTGVWYF. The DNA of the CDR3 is TGCAGTGCTATCGGGACAGGGGTATGGTACTTC.

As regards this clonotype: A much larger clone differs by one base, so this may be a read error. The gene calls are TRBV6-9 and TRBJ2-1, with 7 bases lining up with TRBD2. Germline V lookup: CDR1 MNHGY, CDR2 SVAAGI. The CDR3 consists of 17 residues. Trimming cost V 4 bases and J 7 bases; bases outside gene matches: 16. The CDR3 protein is CASSCSGGTSPGNEQFF. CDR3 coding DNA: TGTGCCAGCAGTTGCTCGGGGGGTACTAGCCCGGGGAATGAGCAGTTCTTC.

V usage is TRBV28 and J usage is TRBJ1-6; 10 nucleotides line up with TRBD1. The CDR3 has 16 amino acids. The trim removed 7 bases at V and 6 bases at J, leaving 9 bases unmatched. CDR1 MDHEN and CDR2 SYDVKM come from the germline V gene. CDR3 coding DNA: TGTGCCAGCACTGACCGGGACAGGGGTGGTAATTCACCCCTCCACTTT. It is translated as CASTDRDRGGNSPLHF.

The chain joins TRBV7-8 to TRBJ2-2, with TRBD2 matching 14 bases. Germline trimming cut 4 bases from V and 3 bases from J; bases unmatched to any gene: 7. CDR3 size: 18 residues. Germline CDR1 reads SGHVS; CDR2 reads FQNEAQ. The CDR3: CASSSGTSGSSHTGELFF. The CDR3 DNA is TGTGCCAGCAGCTCCGGGACTAGCGGGAGCTCCCACACCGGGGAGCTGTTTTTT.

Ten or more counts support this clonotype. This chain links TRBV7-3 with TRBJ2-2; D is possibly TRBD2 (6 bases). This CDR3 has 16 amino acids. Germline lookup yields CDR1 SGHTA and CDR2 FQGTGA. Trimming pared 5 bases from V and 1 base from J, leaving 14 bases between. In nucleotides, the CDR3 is TGTGCCAGCAGCCCCGGACTACTCCAGAACACCGGGGAGCTGTTTTTT. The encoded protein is CASSPGLLQNTGELFF.

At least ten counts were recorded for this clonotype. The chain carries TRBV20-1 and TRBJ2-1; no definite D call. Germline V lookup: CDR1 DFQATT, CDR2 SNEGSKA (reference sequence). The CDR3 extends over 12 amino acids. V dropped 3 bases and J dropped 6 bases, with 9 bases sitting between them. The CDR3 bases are TGCAGTGCTAGGGGCAGGACCAATGAGCAGTTCTTC. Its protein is CSARGRTNEQFF.

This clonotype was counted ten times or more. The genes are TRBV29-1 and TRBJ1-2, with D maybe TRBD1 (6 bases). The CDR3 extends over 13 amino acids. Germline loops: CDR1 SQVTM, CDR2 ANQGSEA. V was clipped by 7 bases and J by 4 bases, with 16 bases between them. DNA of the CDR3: TGCAGCGACTCGGCAGGGGCGGGCTATGGCTACACCTTC. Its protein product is CSDSAGAGYGYTF. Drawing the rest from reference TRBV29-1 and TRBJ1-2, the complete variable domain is SAVISQKPSRDICQRGTSLTIQCQVDSQVTMMFWYRQQPGQSLTLIATANQGSEATYESGFVIDKFPISRPNLTFSTLTVSNMSPEDSSIYLCSDSAGAGYGYTFGSGTRLTVV.

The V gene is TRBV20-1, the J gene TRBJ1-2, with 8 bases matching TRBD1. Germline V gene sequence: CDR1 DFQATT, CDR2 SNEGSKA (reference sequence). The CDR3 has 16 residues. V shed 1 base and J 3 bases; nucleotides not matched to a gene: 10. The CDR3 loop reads CSARASGGAGHYGYTF. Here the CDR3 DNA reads TGCAGTGCTAGAGCCTCAGGGGGCGCTGGGCACTATGGCTACACCTTC.

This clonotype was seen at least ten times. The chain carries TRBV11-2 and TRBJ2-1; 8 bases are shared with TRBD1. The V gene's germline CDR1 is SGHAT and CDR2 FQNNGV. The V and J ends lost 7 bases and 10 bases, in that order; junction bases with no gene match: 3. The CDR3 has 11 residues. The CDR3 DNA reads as TGTGCCAGCACCACAGGGGGGGAGCAGTTCTTC. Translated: CASTTGGEQFF.

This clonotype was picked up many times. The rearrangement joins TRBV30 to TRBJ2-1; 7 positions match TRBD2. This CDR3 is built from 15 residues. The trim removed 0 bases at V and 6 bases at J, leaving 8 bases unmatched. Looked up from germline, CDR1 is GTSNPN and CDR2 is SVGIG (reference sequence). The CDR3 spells CAWSVGLTGGNEQFF. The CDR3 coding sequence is TGTGCCTGGAGTGTCGGACTGACGGGGGGCAATGAGCAGTTCTTC.

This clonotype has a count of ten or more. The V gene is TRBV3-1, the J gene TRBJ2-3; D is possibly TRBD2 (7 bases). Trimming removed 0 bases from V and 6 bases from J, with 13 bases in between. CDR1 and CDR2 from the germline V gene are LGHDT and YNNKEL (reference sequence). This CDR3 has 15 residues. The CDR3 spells CASSQDGGGSDTQYF. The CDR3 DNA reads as TGTGCCAGCAGCCAAGATGGCGGGGGCAGCGATACGCAGTATTTT.

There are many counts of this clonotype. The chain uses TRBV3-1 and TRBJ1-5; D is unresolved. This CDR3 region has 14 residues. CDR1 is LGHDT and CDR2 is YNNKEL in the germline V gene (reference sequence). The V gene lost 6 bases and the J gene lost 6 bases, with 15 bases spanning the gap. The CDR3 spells CASSSLARGQPQHF. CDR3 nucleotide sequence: TGTGCCAGCAGTAGTCTTGCTCGCGGTCAGCCCCAGCATTTT. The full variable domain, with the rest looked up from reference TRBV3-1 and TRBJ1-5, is DTAVSQTPKYLVTQMGNDKSIKCEQNLGHDTMYWYKQDSKKFLKIMFSYNNKELIINETVPNRFSPKSPDKAHLNLHINSLELGDSAVYFCASSSLARGQPQHFGDGTRLSIL.

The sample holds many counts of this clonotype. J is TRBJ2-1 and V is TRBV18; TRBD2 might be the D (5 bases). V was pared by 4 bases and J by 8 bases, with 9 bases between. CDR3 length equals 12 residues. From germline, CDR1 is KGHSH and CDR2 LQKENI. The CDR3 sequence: CASSRIGDEQFF. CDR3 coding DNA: TGTGCCAGCTCACGGATCGGGGATGAGCAGTTCTTC.

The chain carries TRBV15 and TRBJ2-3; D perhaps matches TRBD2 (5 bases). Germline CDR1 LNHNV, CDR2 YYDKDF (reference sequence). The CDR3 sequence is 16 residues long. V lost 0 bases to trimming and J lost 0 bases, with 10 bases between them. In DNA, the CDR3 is TGTGCCACCAGCAGAGAGGCAGCGGTGAGCACAGATACGCAGTATTTT. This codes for CATSREAAVSTDTQYF.

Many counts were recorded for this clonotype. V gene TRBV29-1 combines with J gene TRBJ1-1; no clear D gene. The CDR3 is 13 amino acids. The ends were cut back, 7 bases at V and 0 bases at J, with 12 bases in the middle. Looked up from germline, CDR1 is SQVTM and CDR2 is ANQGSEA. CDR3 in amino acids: CSAAGQMNTEAFF. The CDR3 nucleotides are TGCAGCGCGGCCGGGCAGATGAACACTGAAGCTTTCTTT.

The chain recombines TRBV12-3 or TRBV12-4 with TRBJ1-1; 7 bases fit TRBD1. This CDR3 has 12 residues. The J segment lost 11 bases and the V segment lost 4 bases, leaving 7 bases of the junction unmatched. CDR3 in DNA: TGTGCCAGCAGTTCAAGTAGGGGGCCTGCTTTCTTT. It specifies CASSSSRGPAFF.

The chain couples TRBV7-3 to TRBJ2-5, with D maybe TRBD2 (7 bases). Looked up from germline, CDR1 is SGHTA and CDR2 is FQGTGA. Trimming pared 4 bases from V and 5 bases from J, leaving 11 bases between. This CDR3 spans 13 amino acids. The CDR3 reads CASSSGGHETQYF. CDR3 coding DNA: TGTGCCAGCAGCTCCGGGGGGCACGAGACCCAGTACTTC.

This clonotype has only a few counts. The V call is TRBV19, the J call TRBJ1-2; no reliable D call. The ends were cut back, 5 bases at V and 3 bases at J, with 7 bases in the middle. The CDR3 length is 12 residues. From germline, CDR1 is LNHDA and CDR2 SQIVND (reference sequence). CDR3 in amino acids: CASSPEYYGYTF. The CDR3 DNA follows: TGTGCCAGTAGTCCCGAGTACTATGGCTACACCTTC.